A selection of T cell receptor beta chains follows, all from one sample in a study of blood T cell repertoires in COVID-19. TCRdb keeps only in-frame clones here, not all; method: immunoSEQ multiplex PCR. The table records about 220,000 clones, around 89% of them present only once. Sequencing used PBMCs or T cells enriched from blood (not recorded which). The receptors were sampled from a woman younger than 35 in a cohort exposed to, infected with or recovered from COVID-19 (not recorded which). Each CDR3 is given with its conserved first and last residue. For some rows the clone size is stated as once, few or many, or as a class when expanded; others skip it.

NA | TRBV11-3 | CASSPPGLAGEGEQYF
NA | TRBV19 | CASSIGAVDITLHF
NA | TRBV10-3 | CANAGTGEETQYF
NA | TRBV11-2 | CASSFQGNQPQHF
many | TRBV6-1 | CASSEIWSDTDTQYF
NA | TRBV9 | CASSVEGGPLPLTQYF
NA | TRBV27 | CASSQPWGQGYNEQFF
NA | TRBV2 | CASNRQSYEQYF
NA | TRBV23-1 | CASSQPQGDDQPQHF
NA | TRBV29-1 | CSVADRWDQPQHF
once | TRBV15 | CATSRGGGRETQYF
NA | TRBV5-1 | CASSPTGSKSYGYTF
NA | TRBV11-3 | CASSGFPGANVEDTGELFF
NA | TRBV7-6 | CASSSGGAGEKLFF
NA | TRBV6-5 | CASRAETGSSYEQYF
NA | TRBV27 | CATRGQDYGYTF
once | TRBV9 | CASSSLGGLSRVTDTQYF
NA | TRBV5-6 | CASAPVAGGPYEQFF
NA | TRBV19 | CASRSPRNYGYTF
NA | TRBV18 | CASSPLDSRSNGYTF
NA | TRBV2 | CASKVQQDPTQETQYF
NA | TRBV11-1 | CASSSYLFMRNTEAFF
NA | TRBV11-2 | CASSEVQGISYNSPLHF
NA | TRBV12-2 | CASRLGGLAGGCYNEQFF
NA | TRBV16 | CASSQGDSSYEQYF
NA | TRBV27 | CASSADRGRQTQYF
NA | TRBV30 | CAWSVAGVRETQYF
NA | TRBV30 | CASGAGILGLSGANVLTF
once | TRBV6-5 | CASSPRDRGTDTQYF
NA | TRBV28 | CASSTPTGELFF
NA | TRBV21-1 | CASSIISGRSDTQYF
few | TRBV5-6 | CASSLRAAGADQPQHF
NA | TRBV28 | CASRQDIANTGELFF
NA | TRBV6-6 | CASSTGHVNTEAFF
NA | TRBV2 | CASKILDSTYEQYF
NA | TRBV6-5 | CASSQGGMPVHEQYF
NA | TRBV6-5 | CASRGGRTDTQYF
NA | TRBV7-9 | CASSSFRGTGAGNTIYF
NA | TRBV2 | CASSGGQAGYGYTF
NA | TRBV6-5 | CASRRVTSPLHF
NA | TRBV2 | CASSVAGGHNEQFF
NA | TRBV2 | CASSDGQGSYEQYF